The rows below give T cell receptor beta chains drawn from one sample of a study of OX40 agonist ivuxolimab in advanced cancers. Measured with immunoSEQ multiplex PCR; TCRdb has only the in-frame clones, and not every one. This sample has 20,000 to 25,000 clones, with over 65% found just once. This sample comprised CD4+ or CD8+ T cells sorted from blood, obtained in a trial of the OX40 agonist ivuxolimab. These receptors originate from an adult with an advanced solid tumor such as melanoma, head and neck, liver or kidney cancer. The conserved cysteine and the conserved F or W are not part of the CDR3 here. The order of the fields is V gene, J gene, CDR3 protein.

TRBV6-6	TRBJ2-7	ASGDSTYEQY
TRBV15	TRBJ2-5	ATRLDSNQETQY
TRBV7-8	TRBJ2-2	ASSPQTGELF
TRBV30	TRBJ2-7	AWSETVSSYEQY
TRBV5-1	TRBJ1-4	ASSLGSGSFNEKLF
TRBV9	TRBJ2-2	ASSVGGEVNTGELF
TRBV11-1	TRBJ2-2	ASSLQGASTGELF
TRBV6-1	TRBJ1-4	ASTLATGTNEKLF
TRBV7-8	TRBJ2-3	ASSLAWTTDTQY
TRBV28	TRBJ1-5	ASSPDSSFEPQH
TRBV2	TRBJ1-1	ASLVGSGRNTEAF
TRBV5-1	TRBJ2-1	ASSLDSPPSINEQF
TRBV11-2	TRBJ2-1	ASSSVGTHNEQF
TRBV6-1	TRBJ1-5	ASSEVGGSGQPQH
TRBV19	TRBJ2-1	ASSSQALAHEQF
TRBV30	TRBJ2-3	AWSPGTGGADTQY
TRBV11-2	TRBJ2-2	ASSETGALDTGELF